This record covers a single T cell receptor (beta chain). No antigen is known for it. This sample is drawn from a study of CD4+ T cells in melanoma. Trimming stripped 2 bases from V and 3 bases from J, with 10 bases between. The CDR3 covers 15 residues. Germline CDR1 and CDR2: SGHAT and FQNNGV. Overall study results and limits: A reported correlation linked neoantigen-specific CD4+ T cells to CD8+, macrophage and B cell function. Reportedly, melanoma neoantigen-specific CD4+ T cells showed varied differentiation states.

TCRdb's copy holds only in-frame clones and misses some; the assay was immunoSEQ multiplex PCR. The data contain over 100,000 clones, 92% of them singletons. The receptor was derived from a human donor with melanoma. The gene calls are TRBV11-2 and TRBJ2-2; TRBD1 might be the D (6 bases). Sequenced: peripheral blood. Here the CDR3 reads CASSLQGKDTGELFF. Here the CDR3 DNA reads TGTGCCAGCAGCTTACAGGGGAAGGACACCGGGGAGCTGTTTTTT.